The clone carrying this TCR beta chain was recorded many times. This sample is drawn from a study of T-cell memory formation after mild COVID-19. About the study: Among the donors, TCR clusters were largely specific to each donor.

This CDR3 contains 15 residues. Trimming removed 4 bases from V and 3 bases from J; junction bases left unmatched: 2. From germline, CDR1 is LGHDT and CDR2 YNNKEL (reference sequence). Using constant-segment primers, 5'RACE produced TCR alpha and TCR beta cDNA libraries carrying sample barcodes and UMIs. TCRdb reanalysed the 5' RACE reads using MiXCR and keeps one entry per CDR3 protein. The sample records about 430,000 distinct CDR3 sequences, about 24% being singletons. The material sequenced was PBMCs or a T cell subset sorted from them (not recorded which). The chain carries TRBV3-1 and TRBJ2-3, with TRBD2 identical over 12 bases. This clonotype originated in an adult woman who had mild COVID-19 (a few samples of this study predate the infection). Cell type and time point are not known. The CDR3 bases are TGTGCCAGCAGCCTGGGGACTAGCGGGACAGATACGCAGTATTTT. Protein product: CASSLGTSGTDTQYF.